These 30 T cell receptor beta chains were sequenced from one sample in a study of OX40 agonist ivuxolimab in advanced cancers. Libraries were built with the immunoSEQ multiplex PCR assay. TCRdb holds this immuneACCESS table with in-frame rearrangements only. Some clones are missing; in checked studies, unresolved V genes explain under half, and the rest has no known cause. The sample yields around 80,000 clones; 92% were counted once. The top ten constitute 6.5% to 9.5% of the sample. Sequencing was performed on CD4+ or CD8+ T cells sorted from blood, taken in a trial of the OX40 agonist ivuxolimab. The receptors shown here come from an adult with an advanced solid tumor such as melanoma, head and neck, liver or kidney cancer.

The chain joins TRBV4-1 to TRBJ1-5; no clear D gene. The V and J ends lost 4 bases and 4 bases respectively, with 8 bases between them. Germline V gives CDR1 MGHRA, CDR2 YSYEKL. The CDR3 runs to 13 residues. The CDR3 spells CASSLQLNQPQHF. The CDR3 DNA follows: TGCGCCAGCAGCCTCCAACTAAATCAGCCCCAGCATTTT.

The rearrangement uses TRBV6-4 and TRBJ2-1; TRBD1 agrees at 7 bases. This CDR3 is built from 15 residues. Germline loops: CDR1 MRHNA, CDR2 SNTAGT. V trimming: 5 bases; J trimming: 4 bases; junction bases outside the gene matches: 8. The chain's CDR3 is CASSTNRGGYNEQFF. The CDR3 coding sequence is TGTGCCAGCAGTACTAACAGGGGTGGTTACAATGAGCAGTTCTTC.

V usage is TRBV9 and J usage is TRBJ2-3, with D perhaps TRBD2 (6 bases). This CDR3 is built from 16 residues. V was clipped by 0 bases and J by 5 bases, with 16 bases between them. Germline CDR1 SGDLS, CDR2 YYNGEE. This CDR3 is CASSVEVGGVGDTQYF. Here the CDR3 DNA reads TGTGCCAGCAGCGTAGAAGTCGGAGGGGTGGGAGATACGCAGTATTTT. The whole variable domain, remainder taken from reference TRBV9 and TRBJ2-3, is DSGVTQTPKHLITATGQRVTLRCSPRSGDLSVYWYQQSLDQGLQFLIQYYNGEERAKGNILERFSAQQFPDLHSELNLSSLELGDSALYFCASSVEVGGVGDTQYFGPGTRLTVL.

The chain combines TRBV7-3 with TRBJ2-5; D tentatively fits TRBD1 or TRBD2 (5 bases each). The J call may be incorrect, as the DNA end agrees better with TRBJ2-7. CDR3 length: 14 amino acids. Germline CDR1 reads SGHTA; CDR2 reads FQGTGA. This CDR3 is CASSPLGEPYEQYF. The CDR3 DNA is TGTGCCAGCAGCCCTTTGGGGGAACCCTACGAGCAGTACTTC.

The chain is built from TRBV7-9 and TRBJ2-7; weak D call: TRBD1 (6 bases). This CDR3 spans 12 amino acids. CDR1 is SEHNR and CDR2 is FQNEAQ in the germline V gene (reference sequence). V lost 6 bases to trimming and J lost 6 bases, with 12 bases between them. As DNA, the CDR3 is TGTGCCAGCAGGTATAGGGGGTCCGAGCAGTACTTC. As protein: CASRYRGSEQYF. The full variable domain, with the rest looked up from reference TRBV7-9 and TRBJ2-7, is DTGVSQNPRHKITKRGQNVTFRCDPISEHNRLYWYRQTLGQGPEFLTYFQNEAQLEKSRLLSDRFSAERPKGSFSTLEIQRTEQGDSAMYLCASRYRGSEQYFGPGTRLTVT.

The chain combines TRBV25-1 with TRBJ2-7; TRBD1 matches at 8 bases. The germline V gene has CDR1 MGHDK and CDR2 SYGVNS. There are 13 residues in the CDR3. V gave up 6 bases and J gave up 2 bases; unmatched junction bases: 3. CDR3 sequence: CASRTGAAYEQYF. The CDR3 nucleotides read TGTGCCAGCAGGACAGGGGCGGCCTACGAGCAGTACTTC.

This rearrangement joins TRBV4-3 to TRBJ2-7, with D unresolved. This CDR3 region has 15 residues. V was cut by 0 bases and J by 5 bases, with 14 bases left in between. Germline V gives CDR1 LGHNA, CDR2 YSLEER. CDR3 sequence (DNA): TGCGCCAGCAGCCAAGATGGCTCCTTTGGGGACGAGCAGTACTTC. Translated, it gives CASSQDGSFGDEQYF.

This clone was seen just once. This chain connects TRBV5-4 to TRBJ2-2; D ambiguous. V was shortened by 7 bases and J by 5 bases, with 12 bases between the two germline ends. The length of the CDR3 is 13 residues. In germline, CDR1 is SGHNT, CDR2 YYREEE (reference sequence). CDR3 loop: CASRTELTGELFF. The CDR3 coding sequence is TGTGCCAGCCGTACCGAGTTAACCGGGGAGCTGTTTTTT.

The J gene is TRBJ2-1, the V gene TRBV9; TRBD2 matches 10 bases. The CDR3 has 15 amino acids. The V gene end was trimmed by 3 bases and the J gene end by 4 bases; junction bases not matched to a gene: 4. The germline V gene has CDR1 SGDLS and CDR2 YYNGEE. Here the CDR3 reads CASSDVAGGYNEQFF. CDR3 sequence (DNA): TGTGCCAGCAGCGACGTAGCGGGGGGATACAATGAGCAGTTCTTC.

This clone was found once. The CDR3 region is CATSSGGANEQFF. The CDR3, as DNA: TGTGCCACCAGCAGCGGGGGGGCAAATGAGCAGTTCTTC. The chain joins TRBV15 to TRBJ2-1; 8 bases agree with TRBD2. This CDR3 has 13 amino acids. The V and J ends lost 3 bases and 7 bases, in that order; junction bases with no gene match: 2. CDR1 and CDR2 from the germline V gene are LNHNV and YYDKDF (reference sequence).

The chain employs TRBV6-5 and TRBJ2-7; D may be TRBD2 (6 bases). Deletions cut 11 bases from V and 0 bases from J, with 14 bases between. This CDR3 is 13 amino acids long. The germline gives CDR1 MNHEY, CDR2 SVGAGI. CDR3 amino acids: CAGGSGLSYEQYF. DNA of the CDR3: TGTGCCGGGGGGTCGGGGCTCTCCTACGAGCAGTACTTC.

This chain connects TRBV19 to TRBJ2-7, with TRBD1 matching over 10 bases. V lost 1 base to trimming and J lost 3 bases; unmatched junction nucleotides: 3. The CDR3 spans 15 residues. Germline V gene data show CDR1 as LNHDA and CDR2 as SQIVND (reference sequence). Here the CDR3 reads CASSIAGTGDYEQYF. For the CDR3, the DNA is TGTGCCAGTAGTATAGCAGGGACAGGGGACTACGAGCAGTACTTC. Together with reference TRBV19 and TRBJ2-7, the CDR3 gives the full variable domain: DGGITQSPKYLFRKEGQNVTLSCEQNLNHDAMYWYRQDPGQGLRLIYYSQIVNDFQKGDIAEGYSVSREKKESFPLTVTSAQKNPTAFYLCASSIAGTGDYEQYFGPGTRLTVT.

The sample holds a few counts of this clone. V and J are TRBV7-8 and TRBJ2-1; D remains unclear. From germline, CDR1 is SGHVS and CDR2 FQNEAQ. V lost 1 base, J lost 1 base, and 2 bases lay in between. CDR3 size: 13 residues. The CDR3 is CASSLESYNEQFF. Written as DNA, the CDR3 is TGTGCCAGCAGCTTAGAGTCCTACAATGAGCAGTTCTTC.

V gene TRBV27 combines with J gene TRBJ2-5; D possibly corresponds to TRBD1 (7 bases). V lost 6 bases and J lost 6, with 20 bases in between. Per the germline V gene, CDR1 is MNHEY and CDR2 is SMNVEV (reference sequence). CDR3 length: 15 amino acids. The CDR3 DNA follows: TGTGCCAGCAGCCGCAGGGGGGATTTGGTAAAGACCCAGTACTTC. Its protein product is CASSRRGDLVKTQYF.

V is TRBV5-6 and J is TRBJ2-7; D is possibly TRBD2 (5 bases). The V and J ends lost 0 bases and 3 bases respectively, with 10 bases between them. CDR3 length: 14 amino acids. Looked up from germline, CDR1 is SGHDT and CDR2 is YYEEEE. Written as DNA, the CDR3 is TGTGCCAGCAGCTTGGGGGCCGGGAACTACGAGCAGTACTTC. This sequence encodes CASSLGAGNYEQYF.

The chain recombines TRBV5-6 with TRBJ1-2, with D maybe TRBD1 (6 bases). CDR3 size: 15 residues. Deletions cut 4 bases from V and 5 bases from J, with 18 bases between. In germline, CDR1 is SGHDT, CDR2 YYEEEE. The CDR3 reads CASSPRRTAFYGYTF. The CDR3 coding sequence is TGTGCCAGCAGCCCCCGTCGGACAGCCTTTTATGGCTACACCTTC.

This clone is categorized as medium-sized. The chain is built from TRBV4-1 and TRBJ2-7; TRBD1 or TRBD2 may be the D gene (7 bases each). Germline loops: CDR1 MGHRA, CDR2 YSYEKL. CDR3 size: 16 residues. Trimming took 0 bases from V and 3 from J, leaving 15 bases between them. As DNA, the CDR3 is TGCGCCAGCAGCCAAGATGACAGGGAGGGGATCTACGAGCAGTACTTC. It codes for CASSQDDREGIYEQYF.

This chain links TRBV30 with TRBJ2-7; the D call may be TRBD1 or TRBD2 (6 bases each). CDR3 length equals 16 residues. V lost 4 bases to trimming and J lost 1 base, with 20 bases between them. Germline CDR1 and CDR2: GTSNPN and SVGIG (reference sequence). The CDR3 loop is CAWIDAFGGKSYEQYF. CDR3 nucleotide sequence: TGTGCCTGGATCGACGCATTCGGGGGCAAATCCTACGAGCAGTACTTC. Combining the CDR3 with reference TRBV30 and TRBJ2-7 gives the whole variable domain SQTIHQWPATLVQPVGSPLSLECTVEGTSNPNLYWYRQAAGRGLQLLFYSVGIGQISSEVPQNLSASRPQDRQFILSSKKLLLSDSGFYLCAWIDAFGGKSYEQYFGPGTRLTVT.

This chain links TRBV2 with TRBJ2-5, with 7 bases identical to TRBD1. CDR3 length: 14 residues. V gave up 7 bases and J gave up 0 bases; unmatched junction bases: 5. Germline lookup yields CDR1 SNHLY and CDR2 FYNNEI. The CDR3 sequence: CASTPGQNQETQYF. CDR3 sequence (DNA): TGTGCCAGCACTCCGGGACAGAACCAAGAGACCCAGTACTTC.

The chain recombines TRBV7-2 with TRBJ2-5; D remains ambiguous. The CDR3 runs to 14 residues. CDR1 is SGHTA and CDR2 is FQGNSA in the germline V gene. Trimming removed 4 bases from V and 1 base from J, with 10 bases in between. CDR3 sequence (DNA): TGTGCCAGCAGCTCTTCTTGGCCCCAAGAGACCCAGTACTTC. Translating it yields CASSSSWPQETQYF.

This rearrangement joins TRBV6-4 to TRBJ2-1; 9 nucleotides agree with TRBD2. This CDR3 has 15 residues. V was pared by 1 base and J by 6 bases, with 4 bases of the junction left unmatched. Germline CDR1 and CDR2: MRHNA and SNTAGT. CDR3 region: CASSDWASGANEQFF. Here the CDR3 DNA reads TGTGCCAGCAGTGACTGGGCTAGCGGGGCCAATGAGCAGTTCTTC.

The chain is built from TRBV7-3 and TRBJ1-2; a possible D gene is TRBD1 (6 bases). CDR1 is SGHTA, CDR2 FQGTGA, per germline. This CDR3 is 15 amino acids long. V was cut by 0 bases and J by 4 bases, with 12 bases left in between. The CDR3 nucleotides read TGTGCCAGCAGCTTAACCCCAGGGGTCTCCTATGGCTACACCTTC. Residues: CASSLTPGVSYGYTF. Using reference TRBV7-3 and TRBJ1-2 for the parts outside the CDR3, the full variable domain is GAGVSQTPSNKVTEKGKYVELRCDPISGHTALYWYRQSLGQGPEFLIYFQGTGAADDSGLPNDRFFAVRPEGSVSTLKIQRTERGDSAVYLCASSLTPGVSYGYTFGSGTRLTVV.

The CDR3 bases are TGCAGCGCAAGTACAAACAATGAGCAGTTCTTC. Translated: CSASTNNEQFF. The V and J genes are TRBV29-1 and TRBJ2-1; no firm D call. The germline CDR1 and CDR2 sequences are SQVTM and ANQGSEA. The length of the CDR3 is 11 residues. Trimming stripped 7 bases from V and 5 bases from J, with 9 bases between.

The chain links TRBV4-1 to TRBJ1-2, with 10 bases aligning to TRBD1. The V gene's germline CDR1 is MGHRA and CDR2 YSYEKL. CDR3 size: 17 residues. J lost 4 bases, V lost 0 bases, and 8 bases had no gene match. The CDR3 DNA is TGCGCCAGCAGCCAAGAGGTGGGGACAGGGGCTTTCTATGGCTACACCTTC. Amino acids: CASSQEVGTGAFYGYTF.

This clone has just a few counts. Other DNA sequences from this sample encode an identical CDR3 as well. This chain joins TRBV15 and TRBJ1-5; perhaps TRBD1 as D (5 bases). V was trimmed by 1 base and J by 5 bases, leaving 9 bases between them. Germline lookup yields CDR1 LNHNV and CDR2 YYDKDF (reference sequence). CDR3 length equals 14 residues. This CDR3 reads CATSRGGPDQPQHF. The CDR3 DNA follows: TGTGCCACCAGCAGAGGGGGCCCGGATCAGCCCCAGCATTTT.

The V and J genes are TRBV6-5 and TRBJ1-1; 7 nucleotides line up with TRBD1. The V and J ends lost 10 bases and 6 bases, in that order; junction bases with no gene match: 2. This CDR3 contains 10 residues. Germline lookup yields CDR1 MNHEY and CDR2 SVGAGI. This CDR3 reads CATGQAEAFF. The CDR3 DNA sequence: TGTGCCACCGGACAGGCTGAAGCTTTCTTT.

The gene calls are TRBV13 and TRBJ2-7; 11 bases agree with TRBD1. The J segment lost 4 bases and the V segment lost 2 bases, leaving 4 bases of the junction unmatched. The CDR3 sequence is 15 residues long. CDR1 and CDR2 from the germline V gene are PRHDT and FYEKMQ (reference sequence). The CDR3 loop reads CASSLWGQGGYEQYF. The CDR3 bases are TGTGCCAGCAGCTTATGGGGACAGGGGGGATACGAGCAGTACTTC.

This clone is classed as medium-sized. V usage is TRBV7-6 and J usage is TRBJ2-1; 10 bases align to TRBD2. With V trimmed by 3 bases and J by 5 bases, 4 bases remained unmatched. CDR3 length: 15 amino acids. Germline CDR1 SGHVS, CDR2 FNYEAQ. The CDR3 sequence is CASSFPLAGDNEQFF. As DNA, the CDR3 is TGTGCCAGCAGCTTTCCGCTAGCGGGGGACAATGAGCAGTTCTTC.

The DNA of the CDR3 is TGTGCCAGCAGTGGTATGGGGGTGGATGAGCAGTTCTTC. This gives the protein CASSGMGVDEQFF. The J gene is TRBJ2-1, the V gene TRBV2; D is possibly TRBD1 or TRBD2 (5 bases each). Trimming shortened V by 4 bases and J by 8 bases, and 12 bases separated the two germline ends. The germline CDR1 and CDR2 sequences are SNHLY and FYNNEI. This CDR3 has 13 residues.

This chain links TRBV28 with TRBJ2-7; 8 nucleotides match TRBD1. Trimming cost V 2 bases and J 3 bases; bases outside gene matches: 12. Germline CDR1 and CDR2: MDHEN and SYDVKM. The CDR3 has 17 amino acids. CDR3 nucleotide sequence: TGTGCCAGCAGTTTACCATCGGACAGGGCTTATCTCTACGAGCAGTACTTC. Amino acids: CASSLPSDRAYLYEQYF.